This paragraph reports one T cell receptor beta chain. The ends were cut back, 3 bases at V and 10 bases at J, with 15 bases in the middle. Germline CDR1 and CDR2: LNHDA and SQIVND (reference sequence). There are 13 residues in the CDR3. This specimen belongs to a study of blood T cell repertoires in COVID-19. Study context: Material from acute and convalescent COVID-19 was sourced from the United States, Italy and Spain. The cDNA or gDNA used as material had been derived from T cells, B-cell-depleted T cells, or PBMCs.

In the authors' workflow: The authors estimated nucleated cell counts from reference gene primer amplification. Clones were read by immunoSEQ multiplex PCR, and TCRdb kept only the in-frame ones, dropping some. Clone size and V and J calls were adopted from that table, with D and trimming inferred from the DNA. The table shows about 270,000 clones, with 85% occurring only once. The chain uses TRBV19 and TRBJ1-2; the D gene is possibly TRBD1 (6 bases). This receptor was obtained from a human donor in a cohort sampled during active COVID-19. Source material: peripheral blood. CDR3 amino acids: CASSIEVDSLYTF. The CDR3 nucleotides are TGTGCCAGTAGTATTGAGGTGGACAGTCTCTACACCTTC. The full variable domain, with the rest looked up from reference TRBV19 and TRBJ1-2, is DGGITQSPKYLFRKEGQNVTLSCEQNLNHDAMYWYRQDPGQGLRLIYYSQIVNDFQKGDIAEGYSVSREKKESFPLTVTSAQKNPTAFYLCASSIEVDSLYTFGSGTRLTVV.